This T cell receptor (beta chain) was recovered during a study of beta chain features in type 1 diabetes. A few counts support this clone. What was sequenced were expressed TCRB transcripts, since all of the isolated RNA had been reverse transcribed. Repertoires were generated with immunoSEQ multiplex PCR, while TCRdb's copy carries only in-frame clones and drops some. The repertoire has 240,000 or so clones, 68% of them found once; the top ten carry about 0.05%. Germline V CDR1 and CDR2: LGHNT, FRNRAP. CDR3 length: 12 residues. V was trimmed by 3 bases and J by 9 bases, leaving 11 bases between them.

Sequences were obtained from naive CD4+ T cells from blood. The clonotype comes from a young man in good health. The gene calls are TRBV12-5 and TRBJ2-5; D is uncertain. CDR3 in amino acids: CASGFELWAQYF. DNA of the CDR3: TGTGCTAGTGGTTTCGAGCTTTGGGCCCAGTACTTC.